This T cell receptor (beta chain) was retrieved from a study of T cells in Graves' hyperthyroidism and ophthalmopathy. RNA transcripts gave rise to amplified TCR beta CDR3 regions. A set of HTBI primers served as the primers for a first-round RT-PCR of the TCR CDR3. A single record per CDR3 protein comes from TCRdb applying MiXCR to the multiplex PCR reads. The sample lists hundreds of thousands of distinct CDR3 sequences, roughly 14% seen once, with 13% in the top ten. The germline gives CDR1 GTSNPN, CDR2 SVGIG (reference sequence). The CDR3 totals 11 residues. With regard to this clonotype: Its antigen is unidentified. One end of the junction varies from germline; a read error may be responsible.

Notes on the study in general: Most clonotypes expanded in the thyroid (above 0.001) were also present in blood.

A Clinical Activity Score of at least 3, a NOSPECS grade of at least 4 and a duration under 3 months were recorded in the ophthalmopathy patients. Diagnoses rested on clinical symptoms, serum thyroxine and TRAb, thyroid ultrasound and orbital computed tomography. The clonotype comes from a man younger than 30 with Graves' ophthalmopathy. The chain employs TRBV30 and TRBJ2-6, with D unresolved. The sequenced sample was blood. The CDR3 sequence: CAWSVSAFLDF. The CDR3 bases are TGTGCCTGGAGCGTATCAGCGTTCCTGGACTTC. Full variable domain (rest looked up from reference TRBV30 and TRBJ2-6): SQTIHQWPATLVQPVGSPLSLECTVEGTSNPNLYWYRQAAGRGLQLLFYSVGIGQISSEVPQNLSASRPQDRQFILSSKKLLLSDSGFYLCAWSVSAFLDFGAGSRLTVL.